The 4 T cell receptor beta chains given below trace back to one sample, sequenced in a study of T cell repertoires in cytomegalovirus infection. MiXCR, applied by TCRdb to the reads, yields one record per CDR3 protein. This sample has 680,000 or so distinct CDR3 sequences, with roughly 30% found just once. No antigens are known for them. Here the sequenced sample was cultured PBMCs, taken from culture after CMV antigen stimulation. These receptors came from a human donor in good health (CMV status not recorded). Some clones in this sample may be carry-over from other donors' samples.

There are a few counts of this clonotype. The chain combines TRBV6-1 with TRBJ1-1; 7 bases map to TRBD1. The germline V gene has CDR1 MNHNS and CDR2 SASEGT. V lost 6 bases to trimming and J lost 2 bases; unmatched junction nucleotides: 9. The CDR3 is 15 amino acids. CDR3 region: CASRRTTGTNTEAFF. The DNA for the CDR3 is TGTGCCAGCAGACGAACGACAGGGACTAACACTGAAGCTTTCTTT.

The rearrangement uses TRBV12-3 or TRBV12-4 and TRBJ1-3; D is ambiguous. V was trimmed by 1 base and J by 6 bases, leaving 1 base between them. The CDR3 contains 11 residues. The CDR3 region is CASSLVNTIYF. CDR3 bases: TGTGCCAGCAGTTTAGTAAACACCATATATTTT.

This clonotype appeared a few times. V is TRBV7-2 and J is TRBJ1-4; D is unresolved. Deletions cut 1 base from V and 7 bases from J, with 4 bases between. Germline-derived CDR1 and CDR2 are SGHTA and FQGNSA. CDR3 length: 12 amino acids. CDR3 coding DNA: TGTGCCAGCAGCTTAGAGCCTGAAAAACTGTTTTTT. It specifies CASSLEPEKLFF.

This rearrangement joins TRBV6-2 or TRBV6-3 to TRBJ2-5; 10 positions match TRBD1. Trimming cost V 6 bases and J 0 bases; bases outside gene matches: 4. The CDR3 is made up of 15 amino acids. The germline V gene encodes CDR1 MNHEY and CDR2 SVGEGT. DNA for the CDR3: TGTGCCAGCAGGCGACAGGGGGCGTACCAAGAGACCCAGTACTTC. Its translation: CASRRQGAYQETQYF.